Listed below are T cell receptor beta chains from one sample, sequenced in a study of tumor and adjacent non-tumor tissue in lung cancer. TCRdb reprocessed the multiplex PCR reads via MiXCR and lists one record per CDR3 protein. The sample holds some 90,000 distinct CDR3 sequences; roughly three fifths are singletons and the top ten take around 14%. The material sequenced was lung tumor tissue. The source is a man aged 70 or older with non-small cell lung cancer. Both conserved end residues are part of each CDR3. The D gene is left open where the match is weak. Clone size is stated in some rows and not others, as once, few, many or a class when expanded.

>TRBD1|TRBJ1-1|TRBV29-1|.
CSVGGGQGAQTEAFF
TGTAGCGTTGGGGGGGGACAGGGGGCGCAGACTGAAGCTTTCTTT
>TRBD2|TRBJ2-3|TRBV10-3|many
CAISPVSRGGTDTQYF
TGTGCCATCAGTCCCGTGTCGCGGGGGGGCACAGATACGCAGTATTTT
>.|TRBJ2-7|TRBV13|.
CASSARDPSDDQYF
TGTGCCAGTAGCGCCCGGGACCCCTCAGACGATCAGTACTTC
>TRBD2|TRBJ2-1|TRBV7-9|.
CASSPQGLAGGLGSYNEQFF
TGTGCCAGCAGCCCACAGGGACTAGCGGGGGGCCTCGGCTCCTACAATGAGCAGTTCTTC
>TRBD1|TRBJ2-3|TRBV11-1|.
CASSQDRGPDTQYF
TGTGCCAGCAGCCAGGATAGGGGGCCAGATACGCAGTATTTT
>.|TRBJ1-1|TRBV6-4|few
CASTLDFLGPAFF
TGTGCCAGCACCTTAGATTTTCTGGGACCAGCTTTCTTT
>.|TRBJ2-5|TRBV29-1|.
CSDGTPERIQYF
TGCAGCGATGGGACTCCTGAGCGGATCCAGTACTTC
>.|TRBJ2-7|TRBV29-1|.
CCVPLLGGERYF
TGCTGCGTGCCCCTCTTGGGCGGCGAGCGGTACTTC
>.|TRBJ1-2|TRBV6-1|.
CASSKSPDGQWAGGYTF
TGTGCCAGCAGCAAATCCCCCGACGGACAGTGGGCAGGTGGTTACACCTTC
>TRBD2|TRBJ2-2|TRBV6-5|many
CAAGLAGGVTGELFF
TGTGCCGCTGGGCTAGCGGGAGGCGTCACCGGGGAGCTGTTTTTT
>TRBD1|TRBJ2-5|TRBV6-6|many
CASSYPTGAGETQYF
TGTGCCAGCAGTTACCCGACAGGGGCCGGGGAGACCCAGTACTTC
>.|TRBJ2-5|TRBV28|few
CASSFKVTQYF
TGTGCCAGCAGTTTTAAAGTGACCCAGTACTTC
>TRBD1|TRBJ1-2|TRBV12-3/TRBV12-4|many
CASSFEGAYGYTF
TGTGCCAGCAGTTTTGAGGGGGCCTATGGCTACACCTTC
>TRBD2|TRBJ2-6|TRBV12-3/TRBV12-4|.
CTSGGTRGANVLTF
TGTACCAGCGGGGGGACACGTGGGGCCAACGTCCTGACTTTC
>.|TRBJ2-3|TRBV29-1|.
CSIEDGYPSDAQYF
TGCAGCATTGAAGATGGCTACCCCTCCGATGCGCAGTATTTT